The text below deals with one TCR beta chain. The sample is drawn from a study of blood T cell repertoires in COVID-19. CDR1 is SGHAT and CDR2 is FQNNGV in the germline V gene. With V trimmed by 5 bases and J by 8 bases, 5 bases remained unmatched. This CDR3 region has 14 residues. Sequencing used immunoSEQ multiplex PCR; TCRdb keeps in-frame clones, though not all of them. The table has 100,000 to 150,000 clones, roughly 80% seen once. The sequencing input was peripheral blood. The sequence was collected from a man between 65 and 85 years old with acute or convalescent COVID-19. The J gene is TRBJ2-1, the V gene TRBV11-2; TRBD2 agrees at 11 bases. The CDR3 is CASSPTSGSHEQFF. The CDR3 nucleotides read TGTGCCAGCAGCCCTACTAGCGGGAGCCATGAGCAGTTCTTC.